The 2 T cell receptor beta chains given below trace back to one sample, sequenced in a study of T cell repertoires in cytomegalovirus infection. TCRdb used MiXCR to reprocess the reads, holding one entry per CDR3 protein. The top ten clones hold 25% of a sample with roughly 180,000 distinct CDR3 sequences, about a sixth of them seen once. The sequencing input was CD8+ T cells from PBMCs. The receptors come from a human donor in good health (CMV status not recorded). Some clones in this sample may be carry-over from other donors' samples.

This sequence joins TRBV28 and TRBJ2-7; D is ambiguous. With 3 bases removed from V and 2 bases from J, the gap between germline ends came to 8 bases. Germline V gene data show CDR1 as MDHEN and CDR2 as SYDVKM. CDR3 length equals 13 residues. The CDR3 sequence is CASSLAPAYEQYF. In DNA form, the CDR3 reads TGTGCCAGCAGTTTGGCACCAGCCTACGAGCAGTACTTC.

This rearrangement joins TRBV20-1 to TRBJ2-2; 15 bases match TRBD2. J lost 7 bases, V lost 5 bases, and 2 bases had no gene match. The CDR3 has 14 residues. Per germline, CDR1 DFQATT and CDR2 SNEGSKA (reference sequence). The CDR3 sequence is CSAGLAGGHGELFF. The CDR3 nucleotides are TGCAGTGCTGGACTAGCGGGGGGGCACGGGGAGCTGTTTTTT.